One and the same sample provided the 30 T cell receptor beta chains below, sequenced in a study of T cells after yellow fever vaccination. MiXCR, applied by TCRdb to the 5' RACE reads, yields one record per CDR3 protein. Here the sample spans a few hundred thousand distinct CDR3 sequences, 6% to 7.5% being singletons. The specimen comprised CD4+ T cells sorted from PBMCs, sampled 15 days after the yellow fever booster vaccination. All receptors come from a man aged 25 to 40 who received the YFV17D yellow fever vaccine.

This clonotype was seen a few times. V and J are TRBV20-1 and TRBJ2-5, with D possibly TRBD2 on 6 matching bases. V lost 7 bases to trimming and J lost 0 bases, with 9 bases between them. CDR3 length: 12 residues. Germline V gene sequence: CDR1 DFQATT, CDR2 SNEGSKA (reference sequence). The CDR3 loop is CSVRGDQETQYF. In nucleotides, the CDR3 is TGCAGTGTCCGCGGGGACCAAGAGACCCAGTACTTC.

The rearrangement joins TRBV20-1 to TRBJ1-5, with a possible D match to TRBD1 (6 bases). Trimming took off 1 base at V and 5 bases at J, with 15 bases between the two ends. Germline assignment: CDR1 DFQATT and CDR2 SNEGSKA (reference sequence). The CDR3 is 15 residues long. The CDR3 sequence: CSARAGGNRDQPQHF. In nucleotides, the CDR3 is TGCAGTGCTAGAGCTGGGGGCAACAGGGATCAGCCCCAGCATTTT.

The chain joins TRBV7-2 to TRBJ2-7; 10 bases are shared with TRBD2. From germline, CDR1 is SGHTA and CDR2 FQGNSA. After removal of 5 bases from V and 3 bases from J, the junction contained 7 bases not matched to a gene. The CDR3 is 15 amino acids. The CDR3: CASSTVAGGGYEQYF. In nucleotides, the CDR3 is TGTGCCAGCAGCACCGTAGCGGGAGGTGGCTACGAGCAGTACTTC.

The table lists this clonotype with a few counts. The gene calls are TRBV5-1 and TRBJ2-7; D is ambiguous. This CDR3 has 15 amino acids. Germline CDR1 is SGHRS and CDR2 is YFSETQ. The V gene lost 0 bases and the J gene lost 0 bases, with 10 bases spanning the gap. CDR3 loop: CASSLDLTVSYEQYF. The CDR3 DNA reads TGCGCCAGCAGCTTGGATCTAACAGTCTCCTACGAGCAGTACTTC. Full variable domain (rest looked up from reference TRBV5-1 and TRBJ2-7): KAGVTQTPRYLIKTRGQQVTLSCSPISGHRSVSWYQQTPGQGLQFLFEYFSETQRNKGNFPGRFSGRQFSNSRSEMNVSTLELGDSALYLCASSLDLTVSYEQYFGPGTRLTVT.

This clonotype was seen at least ten times. The J gene is TRBJ2-4, the V gene TRBV5-1; D possibly matches TRBD1 or TRBD2 (5 bases each). Looked up from germline, CDR1 is SGHRS and CDR2 is YFSETQ. CDR3 length: 15 amino acids. Trimming took 4 bases from V and 0 from J, leaving 11 bases between them. CDR3 region: CASSPGTVAKNIQYF. CDR3 bases: TGCGCCAGCAGCCCTGGGACGGTAGCCAAAAACATTCAGTACTTC.

This clonotype was seen ten or more times. The CDR3, as DNA: TGTGCCATCGCCCACGGAATCGGGGCGGGGCAAAACATTCAGTACTTC. The encoded protein is CAIAHGIGAGQNIQYF. The V gene is TRBV10-3, the J gene TRBJ2-4, with D tentatively TRBD2 (6 bases). V lost 8 bases and J 5 bases, leaving 22 bases between the germline ends. The CDR3 extends over 16 amino acids. Germline CDR1 and CDR2: ENHRY and SYGVKD.

The chain is built from TRBV12-3 or TRBV12-4 and TRBJ2-2; 9 nucleotides line up with TRBD2. J gave up 7 bases and V 4 bases, and 7 bases lay outside the gene matches. This CDR3 has 15 amino acids. CDR3 bases: TGTGCCAGCAGTTCCGGGACTAGCTTATTCGGGGAGCTGTTTTTT. Encoded protein: CASSSGTSLFGELFF.

This clonotype was counted between two and nine times. J is TRBJ2-1 and V is TRBV7-9; D call uncertain. CDR1 and CDR2 (germline): SEHNR, FQNEAQ (reference sequence). The CDR3 spans 17 residues. V was pared by 0 bases and J by 8 bases, with 20 bases between. The CDR3 reads CASSLAQGPNSTYEQFF. CDR3 in DNA: TGTGCCAGCAGCTTAGCGCAAGGGCCAAACTCGACTTATGAGCAGTTCTTC. Looking up the rest from reference TRBV7-9 and TRBJ2-1 gives the full variable domain: DTGVSQNPRHKITKRGQNVTFRCDPISEHNRLYWYRQTLGQGPEFLTYFQNEAQLEKSRLLSDRFSAERPKGSFSTLEIQRTEQGDSAMYLCASSLAQGPNSTYEQFFGPGTRLTVL.

At least ten counts were recorded for this clonotype. V usage is TRBV29-1 and J usage is TRBJ2-1; 9 nucleotides match TRBD2. This CDR3 comprises 19 residues. CDR1 and CDR2 (germline): SQVTM, ANQGSEA. V lost 4 bases and J lost 0; bases outside the gene matches: 16. This chain's CDR3 is CSVVLGLAGQLSSYNEQFF. CDR3 nucleotides: TGCAGCGTTGTGTTGGGGCTAGCGGGACAATTGAGCTCCTACAATGAGCAGTTCTTC.

This clonotype was found a few times. The chain recombines TRBV20-1 with TRBJ2-1, with TRBD2 matching 9 bases. The CDR3 has 14 residues. CDR1 and CDR2 from the germline V gene are DFQATT and SNEGSKA (reference sequence). The junction had 5 bases not matched to a gene; V was cut back by 0 bases and J by 8 bases. Here the CDR3 DNA reads TGCAGTGCTAGAGATCCTCTAGCGGGGTATGAGCAGTTCTTC. Protein sequence: CSARDPLAGYEQFF.

The CDR3 reads CASSVGQAYRNYGYTF. As DNA, the CDR3 is TGTGCCAGCAGCGTGGGACAAGCATACCGTAACTATGGCTACACCTTC. V usage is TRBV9 and J usage is TRBJ1-2; the D gene is possibly TRBD1 (6 bases). The CDR3 is made up of 16 amino acids. Trimming stripped 2 bases from V and 1 base from J, with 15 bases between. Germline V CDR1 and CDR2: SGDLS, YYNGEE.

This clonotype was observed many times. The chain has TRBV7-6 and TRBJ2-3; TRBD1 agrees at 7 bases. Unmatched junction bases numbered 5, after V lost 3 bases and J lost 2 bases. Germline V gene lookup returns CDR1 SGHVS and CDR2 FNYEAQ. The CDR3 is 15 amino acids. The DNA of the CDR3 is TGTGCCAGCAGCTTGAGCAGGGGGATCACAGATACGCAGTATTTT. Translated: CASSLSRGITDTQYF.

This clonotype was detected ten times or more. This chain uses TRBV7-2 with TRBJ2-1, with 8 positions matching TRBD2. This CDR3 spans 14 amino acids. After removal of 2 bases from V and 7 bases from J, the junction contained 4 bases not matched to a gene. The V gene's germline CDR1 is SGHTA and CDR2 FQGNSA. The CDR3 DNA follows: TGTGCCAGCAGCTTACGCGGGAGGTATAATGAGCAGTTCTTC. Its protein is CASSLRGRYNEQFF. Complete variable domain (other parts from reference TRBV7-2 and TRBJ2-1): GAGVSQSPSNKVTEKGKDVELRCDPISGHTALYWYRQSLGQGLEFLIYFQGNSAPDKSGLPSDRFSAERTGGSVSTLTIQRTQQEDSAVYLCASSLRGRYNEQFFGPGTRLTVL.

The chain combines TRBV29-1 with TRBJ2-2; D is possibly TRBD2 (5 bases). Germline-derived CDR1 and CDR2 are SQVTM and ANQGSEA. This CDR3 contains 14 residues. V lost 5 bases to trimming and J lost 3 bases, with 13 bases between them. The CDR3, as DNA: TGCAGCGTTCTGACCCAGCGGTACACCGGGGAGCTGTTTTTT. Translated: CSVLTQRYTGELFF.

This clonotype was observed many times. The V and J genes are TRBV10-3 and TRBJ2-3; D is tentatively TRBD1 or TRBD2 (5 bases each). Germline values: CDR1 ENHRY, CDR2 SYGVKD. The CDR3 is 12 residues long. V gave up 9 bases and J gave up 1 base, with 8 bases separating them. The chain's CDR3 is CAIWDGTDTQYF. CDR3 nucleotide sequence: TGTGCCATTTGGGACGGCACAGATACGCAGTATTTT.

This clonotype was seen a handful of times. The chain has TRBV6-2 or TRBV6-3 and TRBJ2-7, with D perhaps matching TRBD2 (5 bases). In germline, CDR1 is MNHEY, CDR2 SVGEGT. V lost 2 bases to trimming and J lost 2 bases, with 13 bases between them. This CDR3 comprises 15 residues. The CDR3 DNA follows: TGTGCCAGCAGTTACATCGGGATGAGTCCCTACGAGCAGTACTTC. Protein sequence: CASSYIGMSPYEQYF.

This clonotype came up a few times. The genes are TRBV12-5 and TRBJ2-1; D is perhaps TRBD2 (7 bases). This CDR3 has 18 amino acids. Germline lookup yields CDR1 LGHNT and CDR2 FRNRAP. With 4 bases removed from V and 0 bases from J, the gap between germline ends came to 19 bases. CDR3 amino acids: CASGSGEWGGGSYNEQFF. CDR3 nucleotides: TGTGCTAGTGGTTCCGGAGAGTGGGGGGGCGGCTCCTACAATGAGCAGTTCTTC.

Only a few counts were recorded for this clonotype. The V gene is TRBV25-1, the J gene TRBJ1-1; D gene ambiguous. The germline CDR1 and CDR2 sequences are MGHDK and SYGVNS. The CDR3 has 16 amino acids. V was trimmed by 0 bases and J by 10 bases, leaving 21 bases between them. The CDR3 spells CASSEYRASLPEVAFF. The CDR3 DNA sequence: TGTGCCAGCAGTGAATACCGAGCCAGTTTACCAGAGGTAGCTTTCTTT.

The CDR3 nucleotides read TGTGCCAGCAGCTACCGAGCGGCGATCGCCACAGATACGCAGTATTTT. This encodes CASSYRAAIATDTQYF. The J gene is TRBJ2-3, the V gene TRBV7-9, with D tentatively TRBD2 (5 bases). V was clipped by 4 bases and J by 2 bases, with 16 bases between them. Germline V gene sequence: CDR1 SEHNR, CDR2 FQNEAQ (reference sequence). CDR3 length equals 16 residues.

The chain combines TRBV12-3 or TRBV12-4 with TRBJ2-7, with 7 bases aligning to TRBD2. CDR3 length equals 15 residues. Unmatched junction bases numbered 9, after V lost 5 bases and J lost 2 bases. The CDR3 nucleotides read TGTGCCAGCAGTACTAGCGTCCTCGGGACCTACGAGCAGTACTTC. Translating it yields CASSTSVLGTYEQYF.

This clonotype was seen more than once but under ten times. This rearrangement joins TRBV28 to TRBJ2-1; D is undetermined. Germline V gene lookup returns CDR1 MDHEN and CDR2 SYDVKM. V lost 6 bases, J lost 2 bases, and 5 bases lay in between. CDR3 length: 12 residues. CDR3 sequence (DNA): TGTGCCAGCAGAGGCCCCTACAATGAGCAGTTCTTC. Protein product: CASRGPYNEQFF.

This chain links TRBV10-3 with TRBJ2-3, with D maybe TRBD1 (5 bases). The CDR3 is made up of 16 amino acids. Germline values: CDR1 ENHRY, CDR2 SYGVKD. The V and J ends lost 0 bases and 0 bases respectively, with 10 bases between them. Written as DNA, the CDR3 is TGTGCCATCAGTGAGTCTCTGCAGGGCAGCACAGATACGCAGTATTTT. The encoded protein is CAISESLQGSTDTQYF.

The J gene is TRBJ2-3, the V gene TRBV20-1; D remains unclear. This CDR3 has 11 amino acids. V lost 8 bases, J lost 1 base, and 7 bases lay in between. Germline-derived CDR1 and CDR2 are DFQATT and SNEGSKA (reference sequence). CDR3 protein: CSMYGTDTQYF. As DNA, the CDR3 is TGCAGTATGTACGGCACAGATACGCAGTATTTT.

This clonotype was seen more than once but under ten times. The rearrangement uses TRBV6-1 and TRBJ1-3; no clear D. The V gene lost 7 bases and the J gene lost 0 bases, with 16 bases spanning the gap. Germline V gives CDR1 MNHNS, CDR2 SASEGT. CDR3 length equals 16 residues. This chain's CDR3 is CASIREWGSSGNTIYF. Written as DNA, the CDR3 is TGTGCCAGCATTCGGGAATGGGGAAGCTCTGGAAACACCATATATTTT.

The chain joins TRBV7-8 to TRBJ2-7; TRBD1 is a possible D gene (6 bases). The V end lost 4 bases, the J end lost 2 bases, and 9 bases lay between the germline ends. The CDR3 totals 13 residues. Per the germline V gene, CDR1 is SGHVS and CDR2 is FQNEAQ. As DNA, the CDR3 is TGTGCCAGCAGCTCGGACAGCCCCTACGAGCAGTACTTC. Amino acid sequence: CASSSDSPYEQYF. Based on the CDR3 plus reference TRBV7-8 and TRBJ2-7, the full variable domain is GAGVSQSPRYKVAKRGQDVALRCDPISGHVSLFWYQQALGQGPEFLTYFQNEAQLDKSGLPSDRFFAERPEGSVSTLKIQRTQQEDSAVYLCASSSDSPYEQYFGPGTRLTVT.

This clonotype occurred a few times. The chain is built from TRBV6-1 and TRBJ2-2; perhaps TRBD1 as D (5 bases). Germline CDR1 reads MNHNS; CDR2 reads SASEGT. Trimming took 6 bases from V and 6 from J, leaving 17 bases between them. This CDR3 comprises 15 residues. The CDR3 here is CASRETLRRAGELFF. The CDR3 nucleotides read TGTGCCAGCAGAGAGACGCTTCGCAGGGCCGGGGAGCTGTTTTTT.

This clonotype was counted at least ten times. The chain links TRBV29-1 to TRBJ2-1, with 11 bases fitting TRBD2. CDR1 SQVTM and CDR2 ANQGSEA come from the germline V gene. The CDR3 extends over 13 amino acids. Unmatched junction bases numbered 5, after V lost 7 bases and J lost 6 bases. This CDR3 reads CSGEGLAGNEQFF. Here the CDR3 DNA reads TGCAGCGGGGAAGGACTAGCGGGCAATGAGCAGTTCTTC.

This clonotype was observed a few times. The gene calls are TRBV7-2 and TRBJ2-7; no firm D call. The CDR3 is made up of 15 amino acids. V lost 6 bases, J lost 2 bases, and 17 bases lay in between. Germline loops: CDR1 SGHTA, CDR2 FQGNSA. The CDR3, as DNA: TGTGCCAGCAGGGTTAGGTCAGGTGAGACCTACGAGCAGTACTTC. Its protein is CASRVRSGETYEQYF.

The chain recombines TRBV20-1 with TRBJ2-7, with D perhaps matching TRBD1 (5 bases). Trimming pared 0 bases from V and 3 bases from J, leaving 18 bases between. CDR1 and CDR2 from the germline V gene are DFQATT and SNEGSKA (reference sequence). The CDR3 is 16 amino acids. The CDR3 DNA reads as TGCAGTGCTAGAGATGTTCTTCAGGGTATGGTCTACGAGCAGTACTTC. The encoded protein is CSARDVLQGMVYEQYF.

In its sample, this clonotype was seen many times. The chain is built from TRBV5-1 and TRBJ2-5, with D tentatively TRBD1 (5 bases). Germline V gives CDR1 SGHRS, CDR2 YFSETQ. V gave up 5 bases and J gave up 2 bases, with 13 bases separating them. The CDR3 has 14 residues. The CDR3 loop reads CASSKTAIQETQYF. In DNA form, the CDR3 reads TGCGCCAGCAGTAAGACAGCAATTCAAGAGACCCAGTACTTC.